The entry below gives a single T cell receptor beta chain sequence along with its context. Its specificity is unknown. The V end lost 1 base, the J end lost 3 bases, and 7 bases lay between the germline ends. This CDR3 contains 13 residues. Germline CDR1 and CDR2: SGHAT and FQNNGV. The sample comes from a study of T cells in tuberculosis. Study findings and constraints: Active tuberculosis TCR-alpha repertoires lay closer to GMM-specific TCRs than IGRA-negative controls, suggesting clonal expansion.

The method was immunoSEQ multiplex PCR; TCRdb's version includes in-frame clones alone and lacks a portion of them. Of 40,000 to 45,000 clones listed, 94% are singletons. This sequence joins TRBV11-2 and TRBJ2-7, with D unclear. The source of this sequence is a donor aged 10 to 29 with latent tuberculosis or without tuberculosis infection. Some clones in this sample may be carry-over from other donors' samples. Sequenced: PBMCs. The CDR3 spells CASSLARNYEQYF. The CDR3 coding sequence is TGTGCCAGCAGCTTAGCGCGGAACTACGAGCAGTACTTC.